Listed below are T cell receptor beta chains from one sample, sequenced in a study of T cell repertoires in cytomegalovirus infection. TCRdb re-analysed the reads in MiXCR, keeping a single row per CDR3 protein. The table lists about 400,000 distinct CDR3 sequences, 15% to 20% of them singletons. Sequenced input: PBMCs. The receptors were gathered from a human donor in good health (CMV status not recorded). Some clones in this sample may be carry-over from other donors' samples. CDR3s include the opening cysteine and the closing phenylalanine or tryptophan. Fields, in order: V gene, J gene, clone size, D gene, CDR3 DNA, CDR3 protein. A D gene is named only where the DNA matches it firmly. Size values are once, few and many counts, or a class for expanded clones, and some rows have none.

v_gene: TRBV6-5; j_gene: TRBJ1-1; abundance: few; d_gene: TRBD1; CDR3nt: TGTGCCAGCAGTTTCGGGACAGGGGATTTGAACACTGAAGCTTTCTTT; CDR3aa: CASSFGTGDLNTEAFF
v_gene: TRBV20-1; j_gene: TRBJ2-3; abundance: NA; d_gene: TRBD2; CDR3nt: TGCAGTGCTAGGGATAGCGGGGGGCCGGGAGATACGCAGTATTTT; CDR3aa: CSARDSGGPGDTQYF
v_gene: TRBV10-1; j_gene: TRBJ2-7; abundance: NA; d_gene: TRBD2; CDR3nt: TGCGCCAGCAGTGACAGCGGGAGGACCTACGAGCAGTACTTC; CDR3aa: CASSDSGRTYEQYF
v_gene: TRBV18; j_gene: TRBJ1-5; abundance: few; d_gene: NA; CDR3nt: TGTGCCAGCTCACTTGCCGGGACAACCAGCGAGCCCCAGCATTTT; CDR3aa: CASSLAGTTSEPQHF
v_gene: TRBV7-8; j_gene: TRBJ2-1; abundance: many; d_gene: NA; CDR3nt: TGTGCCAGCAGCCCGGGGGTCTCGTCCAATGAGCAGTTCTTC; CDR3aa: CASSPGVSSNEQFF
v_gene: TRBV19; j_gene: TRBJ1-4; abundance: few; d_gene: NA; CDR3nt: TGTGCCAGTAGTGCGACAGCTGAAAAACTGTTTTTT; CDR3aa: CASSATAEKLFF
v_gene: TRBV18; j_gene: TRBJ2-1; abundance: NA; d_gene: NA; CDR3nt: TGTGCCAGCTCATCAAACGTTCTACTGGATGAGCAGTTCTTC; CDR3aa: CASSSNVLLDEQFF
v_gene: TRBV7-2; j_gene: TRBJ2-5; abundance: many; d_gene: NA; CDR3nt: TGTGCCAGCAGCCCCCGGACAGCCGGGGCGACGGGGAGGGAGACCCAGTACTTC; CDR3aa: CASSPRTAGATGRETQYF
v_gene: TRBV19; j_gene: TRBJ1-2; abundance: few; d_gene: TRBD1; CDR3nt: TGTGCCAGTACCCGCCAGGGACAGGGGAGTTATGGCTACACCTTC; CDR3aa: CASTRQGQGSYGYTF
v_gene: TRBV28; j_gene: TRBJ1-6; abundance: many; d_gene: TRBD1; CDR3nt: TGTGCCAGCAGTGCCGACGACAGGGACACCCTCCACTTT; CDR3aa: CASSADDRDTLHF
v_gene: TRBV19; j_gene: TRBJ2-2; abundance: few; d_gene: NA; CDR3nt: TGTGCCAGTAGTAAAACGGCGGGCACCGGGGAGCTGTTTTTT; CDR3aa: CASSKTAGTGELFF
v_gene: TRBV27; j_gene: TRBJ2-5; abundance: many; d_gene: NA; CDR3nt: TGTGCCAGCAGTTTAGCCACGACTGGGGAGACCCAGTACTTC; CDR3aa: CASSLATTGETQYF
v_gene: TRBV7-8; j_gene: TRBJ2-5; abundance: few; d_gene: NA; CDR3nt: TGTGCCAGCACCCCCCCCCAGACAGCTCAAGGGACCCAGTACTTC; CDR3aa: CASTPPQTAQGTQYF
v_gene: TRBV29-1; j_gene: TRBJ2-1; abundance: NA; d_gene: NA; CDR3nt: TGCAGCGTCCGCCGGGGTGACTTGTACAATGAGCAGTTCTTC; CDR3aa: CSVRRGDLYNEQFF
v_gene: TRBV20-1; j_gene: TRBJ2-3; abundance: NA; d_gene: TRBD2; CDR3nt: TGCAGTGCTAGGCCCAGGGGCGGGAGGGCCCAAGATACGCAGTATTTT; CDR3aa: CSARPRGGRAQDTQYF
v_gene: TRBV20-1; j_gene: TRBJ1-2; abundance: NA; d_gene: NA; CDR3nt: TGCAGTGCTAGCTTTGATCCAGGCGGCTATGGCTACACCTTC; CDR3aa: CSASFDPGGYGYTF
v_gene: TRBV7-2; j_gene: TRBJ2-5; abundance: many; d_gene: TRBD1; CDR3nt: TGTGCCAGCAGCGCCACAGGGGGGAAGAAGACCCAGTACTTC; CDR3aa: CASSATGGKKTQYF
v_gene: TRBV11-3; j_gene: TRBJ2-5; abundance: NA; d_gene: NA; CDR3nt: TGTGCCAGCAGCCACCGCTCAGGTCGGGGGTTACAAGAGACCCAGTACTTC; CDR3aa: CASSHRSGRGLQETQYF
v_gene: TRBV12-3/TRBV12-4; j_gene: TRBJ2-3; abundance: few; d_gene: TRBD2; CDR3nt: TGTGCCAGCAGTACGACTAGCGGGGGGACCTGGGCTACGCAGTATTTT; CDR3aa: CASSTTSGGTWATQYF
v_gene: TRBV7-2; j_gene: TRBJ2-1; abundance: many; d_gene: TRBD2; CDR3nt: TGTGCCAGCAGACCTACGGGGGGCTCCTACAATGAGCAGTTCTTC; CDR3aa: CASRPTGGSYNEQFF
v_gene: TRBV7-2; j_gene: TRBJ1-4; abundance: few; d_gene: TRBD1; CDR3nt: TGTGCCAGCAGCTTCCGGGACAGGGATGAAAAACTGTTTTTT; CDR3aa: CASSFRDRDEKLFF
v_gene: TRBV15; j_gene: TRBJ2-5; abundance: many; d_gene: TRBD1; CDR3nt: TGTGCCACGATAGGGGACAGCAAAGAGACCCAGTACTTC; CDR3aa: CATIGDSKETQYF
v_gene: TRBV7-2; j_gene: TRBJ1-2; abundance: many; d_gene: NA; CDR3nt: TGTGCCAGCAGCTTAGTCGTCTCGGGGGCTGATGGCTACACCTTC; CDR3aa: CASSLVVSGADGYTF
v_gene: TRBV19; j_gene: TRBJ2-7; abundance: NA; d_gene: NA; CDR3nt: TGTGCCAGTAGTATAGGGGGGTCCTACGAGCAGTACTTC; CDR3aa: CASSIGGSYEQYF
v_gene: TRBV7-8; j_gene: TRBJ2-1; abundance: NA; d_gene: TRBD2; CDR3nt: TGTGCCAGCAGCGTAACAACTCTAGCGGGGGAGCAGTTCTTC; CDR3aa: CASSVTTLAGEQFF
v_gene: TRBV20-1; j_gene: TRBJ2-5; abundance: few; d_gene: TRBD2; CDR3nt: TGCAGTGCTAGCAAAGCGGGGGGTGAAGAGACCCAGTACTTC; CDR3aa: CSASKAGGEETQYF
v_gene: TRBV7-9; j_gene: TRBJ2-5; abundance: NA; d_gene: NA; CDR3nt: TGTGCCAGCAGCTTAACAACAGGGCCTGGAGAGACCCAGTACTTC; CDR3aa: CASSLTTGPGETQYF
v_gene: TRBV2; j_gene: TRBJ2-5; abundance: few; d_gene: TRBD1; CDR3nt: TGTGCCAGCAGGGGGACAGGGGGTTACCAAGAGACCCAGTACTTC; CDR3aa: CASRGTGGYQETQYF
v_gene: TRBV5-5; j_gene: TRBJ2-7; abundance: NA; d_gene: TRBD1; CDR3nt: TGTGCCAGCAGCTCGACGGGACAGGGTATCTACGAGCAGTACTTC; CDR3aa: CASSSTGQGIYEQYF
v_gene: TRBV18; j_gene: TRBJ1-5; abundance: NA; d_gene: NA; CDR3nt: TGTGCCAGCTCACCCTTTAGGGGGGGCAATCAGCCCCAGCATTTT; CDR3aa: CASSPFRGGNQPQHF
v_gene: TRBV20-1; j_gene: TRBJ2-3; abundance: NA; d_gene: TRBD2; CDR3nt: TGCAGTGCCCCTTTGGGACTAGCGGGATCCACAGATACGCAGTATTTT; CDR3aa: CSAPLGLAGSTDTQYF
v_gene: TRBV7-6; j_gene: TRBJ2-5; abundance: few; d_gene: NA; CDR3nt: TGTGCCAGCAGCTCCCCCCTGACTAGTGGAGAGACCCAGTACTTC; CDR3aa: CASSSPLTSGETQYF
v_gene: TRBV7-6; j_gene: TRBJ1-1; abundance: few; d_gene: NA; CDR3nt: TGTGCCAGCAGCCAACGACCCTCGGGGGAAGCTTTCTTT; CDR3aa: CASSQRPSGEAFF
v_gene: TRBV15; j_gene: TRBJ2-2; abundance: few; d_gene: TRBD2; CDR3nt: TGTGCCACCAGCCCAAGGACTAGCCGCCTAACCGGGGAGCTGTTTTTT; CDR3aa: CATSPRTSRLTGELFF
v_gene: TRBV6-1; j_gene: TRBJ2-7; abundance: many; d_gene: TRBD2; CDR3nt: TGTGCCAGCAGTGAATTTCCTAGCGGGGGCGGATACGAGCAGTACTTC; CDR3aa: CASSEFPSGGGYEQYF
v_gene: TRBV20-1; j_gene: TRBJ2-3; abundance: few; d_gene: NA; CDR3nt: TGCAGTGCTAGAACCGCGACAGATACGCAGTATTTT; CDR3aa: CSARTATDTQYF
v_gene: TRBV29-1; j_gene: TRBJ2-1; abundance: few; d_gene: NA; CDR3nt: TGCAGCGTTGCGTCCCATAATGAGCAGTTCTTC; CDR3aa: CSVASHNEQFF
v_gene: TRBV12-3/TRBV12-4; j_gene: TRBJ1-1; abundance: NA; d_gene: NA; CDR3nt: TGTGCCAGCAGGCTCAGGGATACTGAAGCTTTCTTT; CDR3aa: CASRLRDTEAFF
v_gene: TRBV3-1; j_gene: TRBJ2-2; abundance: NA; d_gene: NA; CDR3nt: TGTGCCAGCACCCTTGGGGGGGGCTGGGGGGAGCTGTTTTTT; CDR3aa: CASTLGGGWGELFF
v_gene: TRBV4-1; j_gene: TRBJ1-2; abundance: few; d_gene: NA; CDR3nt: TGCGCCAGCAGCGCTCCCGGGAGGTTTAACTATGGCTACACCTTC; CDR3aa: CASSAPGRFNYGYTF
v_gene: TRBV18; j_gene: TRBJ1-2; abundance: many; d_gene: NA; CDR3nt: TGTGCCAGCTCACCCTCCCTAACAGGAGATGGCTACACCTTC; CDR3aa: CASSPSLTGDGYTF
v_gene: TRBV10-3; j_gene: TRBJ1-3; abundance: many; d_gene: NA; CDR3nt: TGTGCCATCAAGGCGGCTGGAAACACCATATATTTT; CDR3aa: CAIKAAGNTIYF
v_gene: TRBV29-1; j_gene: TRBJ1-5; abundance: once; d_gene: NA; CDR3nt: TGCAGCGTTGTTTTCGGAACCCATAGCAATCAGCCCCAGCATTTT; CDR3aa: CSVVFGTHSNQPQHF
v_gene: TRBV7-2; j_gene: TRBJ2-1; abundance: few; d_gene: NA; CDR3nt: TGTGCCAGCACACCCGGGACTTACAATGAGCAGTTCTTC; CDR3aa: CASTPGTYNEQFF
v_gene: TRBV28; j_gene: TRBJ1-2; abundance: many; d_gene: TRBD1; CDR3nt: TGTGCCAGCAGTTCCACAGGGGTTCCTAACTATGGCTACACCTTC; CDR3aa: CASSSTGVPNYGYTF